This note documents a single TCR beta chain sequence. Its antigen remains unidentified. This record belongs to a study of T-cell memory formation after mild COVID-19. General study points: Whereas later expanders leaned CD4+, clones contracting day 15 to 85 showed a balanced CD4/CD8 makeup.

TCRdb independently ran MiXCR on the 5' RACE reads; one entry per CDR3 protein. There are some 450,000 distinct CDR3 sequences in the sample; 15% to 20% occur only once, and 7.5% to 10% lies in the top ten. This CDR3 has 13 residues. The ends were cut back, 0 bases at V and 7 bases at J, with 11 bases in the middle. Germline V gives CDR1 SGDLS, CDR2 YYNGEE. The V and J genes are TRBV9 and TRBJ2-7; weak D call: TRBD2 (5 bases). The sample taken for sequencing was PBMCs or a T cell subset sorted from them (not recorded which). The sequence derives from an adult woman who had mild COVID-19 (a few samples of this study predate the infection). Cell type and time point are not known. Here the CDR3 reads CASSVAPGDEQYF. CDR3 DNA sequence: TGTGCCAGCAGCGTAGCCCCCGGGGATGAGCAGTACTTC.